This TCR beta chain was found in a study of T cell changes during pregnancy in multiple sclerosis. Assay: immunoSEQ multiplex PCR; the TCRdb copy retains only in-frame clones and omits some. The sample yields tens of thousands of clones, around 93% seen once. The CDR3 contains 14 residues. Trimming took off 0 bases at V and 2 bases at J, with 9 bases between the two ends. CDR1 is SGHDT and CDR2 is YYEEEE in the germline V gene. The chain uses TRBV5-6 and TRBJ2-7, with D possibly TRBD1 on 6 matching bases. Specimen: peripheral blood, collected after pregnancy. This clonotype was sampled from a female donor with multiple sclerosis, enrolled in a pregnancy study. As DNA, the CDR3 is TGTGCCAGCAGCTTGGCAGGGGTTCCCTACGAGCAGTACTTC. This encodes CASSLAGVPYEQYF.